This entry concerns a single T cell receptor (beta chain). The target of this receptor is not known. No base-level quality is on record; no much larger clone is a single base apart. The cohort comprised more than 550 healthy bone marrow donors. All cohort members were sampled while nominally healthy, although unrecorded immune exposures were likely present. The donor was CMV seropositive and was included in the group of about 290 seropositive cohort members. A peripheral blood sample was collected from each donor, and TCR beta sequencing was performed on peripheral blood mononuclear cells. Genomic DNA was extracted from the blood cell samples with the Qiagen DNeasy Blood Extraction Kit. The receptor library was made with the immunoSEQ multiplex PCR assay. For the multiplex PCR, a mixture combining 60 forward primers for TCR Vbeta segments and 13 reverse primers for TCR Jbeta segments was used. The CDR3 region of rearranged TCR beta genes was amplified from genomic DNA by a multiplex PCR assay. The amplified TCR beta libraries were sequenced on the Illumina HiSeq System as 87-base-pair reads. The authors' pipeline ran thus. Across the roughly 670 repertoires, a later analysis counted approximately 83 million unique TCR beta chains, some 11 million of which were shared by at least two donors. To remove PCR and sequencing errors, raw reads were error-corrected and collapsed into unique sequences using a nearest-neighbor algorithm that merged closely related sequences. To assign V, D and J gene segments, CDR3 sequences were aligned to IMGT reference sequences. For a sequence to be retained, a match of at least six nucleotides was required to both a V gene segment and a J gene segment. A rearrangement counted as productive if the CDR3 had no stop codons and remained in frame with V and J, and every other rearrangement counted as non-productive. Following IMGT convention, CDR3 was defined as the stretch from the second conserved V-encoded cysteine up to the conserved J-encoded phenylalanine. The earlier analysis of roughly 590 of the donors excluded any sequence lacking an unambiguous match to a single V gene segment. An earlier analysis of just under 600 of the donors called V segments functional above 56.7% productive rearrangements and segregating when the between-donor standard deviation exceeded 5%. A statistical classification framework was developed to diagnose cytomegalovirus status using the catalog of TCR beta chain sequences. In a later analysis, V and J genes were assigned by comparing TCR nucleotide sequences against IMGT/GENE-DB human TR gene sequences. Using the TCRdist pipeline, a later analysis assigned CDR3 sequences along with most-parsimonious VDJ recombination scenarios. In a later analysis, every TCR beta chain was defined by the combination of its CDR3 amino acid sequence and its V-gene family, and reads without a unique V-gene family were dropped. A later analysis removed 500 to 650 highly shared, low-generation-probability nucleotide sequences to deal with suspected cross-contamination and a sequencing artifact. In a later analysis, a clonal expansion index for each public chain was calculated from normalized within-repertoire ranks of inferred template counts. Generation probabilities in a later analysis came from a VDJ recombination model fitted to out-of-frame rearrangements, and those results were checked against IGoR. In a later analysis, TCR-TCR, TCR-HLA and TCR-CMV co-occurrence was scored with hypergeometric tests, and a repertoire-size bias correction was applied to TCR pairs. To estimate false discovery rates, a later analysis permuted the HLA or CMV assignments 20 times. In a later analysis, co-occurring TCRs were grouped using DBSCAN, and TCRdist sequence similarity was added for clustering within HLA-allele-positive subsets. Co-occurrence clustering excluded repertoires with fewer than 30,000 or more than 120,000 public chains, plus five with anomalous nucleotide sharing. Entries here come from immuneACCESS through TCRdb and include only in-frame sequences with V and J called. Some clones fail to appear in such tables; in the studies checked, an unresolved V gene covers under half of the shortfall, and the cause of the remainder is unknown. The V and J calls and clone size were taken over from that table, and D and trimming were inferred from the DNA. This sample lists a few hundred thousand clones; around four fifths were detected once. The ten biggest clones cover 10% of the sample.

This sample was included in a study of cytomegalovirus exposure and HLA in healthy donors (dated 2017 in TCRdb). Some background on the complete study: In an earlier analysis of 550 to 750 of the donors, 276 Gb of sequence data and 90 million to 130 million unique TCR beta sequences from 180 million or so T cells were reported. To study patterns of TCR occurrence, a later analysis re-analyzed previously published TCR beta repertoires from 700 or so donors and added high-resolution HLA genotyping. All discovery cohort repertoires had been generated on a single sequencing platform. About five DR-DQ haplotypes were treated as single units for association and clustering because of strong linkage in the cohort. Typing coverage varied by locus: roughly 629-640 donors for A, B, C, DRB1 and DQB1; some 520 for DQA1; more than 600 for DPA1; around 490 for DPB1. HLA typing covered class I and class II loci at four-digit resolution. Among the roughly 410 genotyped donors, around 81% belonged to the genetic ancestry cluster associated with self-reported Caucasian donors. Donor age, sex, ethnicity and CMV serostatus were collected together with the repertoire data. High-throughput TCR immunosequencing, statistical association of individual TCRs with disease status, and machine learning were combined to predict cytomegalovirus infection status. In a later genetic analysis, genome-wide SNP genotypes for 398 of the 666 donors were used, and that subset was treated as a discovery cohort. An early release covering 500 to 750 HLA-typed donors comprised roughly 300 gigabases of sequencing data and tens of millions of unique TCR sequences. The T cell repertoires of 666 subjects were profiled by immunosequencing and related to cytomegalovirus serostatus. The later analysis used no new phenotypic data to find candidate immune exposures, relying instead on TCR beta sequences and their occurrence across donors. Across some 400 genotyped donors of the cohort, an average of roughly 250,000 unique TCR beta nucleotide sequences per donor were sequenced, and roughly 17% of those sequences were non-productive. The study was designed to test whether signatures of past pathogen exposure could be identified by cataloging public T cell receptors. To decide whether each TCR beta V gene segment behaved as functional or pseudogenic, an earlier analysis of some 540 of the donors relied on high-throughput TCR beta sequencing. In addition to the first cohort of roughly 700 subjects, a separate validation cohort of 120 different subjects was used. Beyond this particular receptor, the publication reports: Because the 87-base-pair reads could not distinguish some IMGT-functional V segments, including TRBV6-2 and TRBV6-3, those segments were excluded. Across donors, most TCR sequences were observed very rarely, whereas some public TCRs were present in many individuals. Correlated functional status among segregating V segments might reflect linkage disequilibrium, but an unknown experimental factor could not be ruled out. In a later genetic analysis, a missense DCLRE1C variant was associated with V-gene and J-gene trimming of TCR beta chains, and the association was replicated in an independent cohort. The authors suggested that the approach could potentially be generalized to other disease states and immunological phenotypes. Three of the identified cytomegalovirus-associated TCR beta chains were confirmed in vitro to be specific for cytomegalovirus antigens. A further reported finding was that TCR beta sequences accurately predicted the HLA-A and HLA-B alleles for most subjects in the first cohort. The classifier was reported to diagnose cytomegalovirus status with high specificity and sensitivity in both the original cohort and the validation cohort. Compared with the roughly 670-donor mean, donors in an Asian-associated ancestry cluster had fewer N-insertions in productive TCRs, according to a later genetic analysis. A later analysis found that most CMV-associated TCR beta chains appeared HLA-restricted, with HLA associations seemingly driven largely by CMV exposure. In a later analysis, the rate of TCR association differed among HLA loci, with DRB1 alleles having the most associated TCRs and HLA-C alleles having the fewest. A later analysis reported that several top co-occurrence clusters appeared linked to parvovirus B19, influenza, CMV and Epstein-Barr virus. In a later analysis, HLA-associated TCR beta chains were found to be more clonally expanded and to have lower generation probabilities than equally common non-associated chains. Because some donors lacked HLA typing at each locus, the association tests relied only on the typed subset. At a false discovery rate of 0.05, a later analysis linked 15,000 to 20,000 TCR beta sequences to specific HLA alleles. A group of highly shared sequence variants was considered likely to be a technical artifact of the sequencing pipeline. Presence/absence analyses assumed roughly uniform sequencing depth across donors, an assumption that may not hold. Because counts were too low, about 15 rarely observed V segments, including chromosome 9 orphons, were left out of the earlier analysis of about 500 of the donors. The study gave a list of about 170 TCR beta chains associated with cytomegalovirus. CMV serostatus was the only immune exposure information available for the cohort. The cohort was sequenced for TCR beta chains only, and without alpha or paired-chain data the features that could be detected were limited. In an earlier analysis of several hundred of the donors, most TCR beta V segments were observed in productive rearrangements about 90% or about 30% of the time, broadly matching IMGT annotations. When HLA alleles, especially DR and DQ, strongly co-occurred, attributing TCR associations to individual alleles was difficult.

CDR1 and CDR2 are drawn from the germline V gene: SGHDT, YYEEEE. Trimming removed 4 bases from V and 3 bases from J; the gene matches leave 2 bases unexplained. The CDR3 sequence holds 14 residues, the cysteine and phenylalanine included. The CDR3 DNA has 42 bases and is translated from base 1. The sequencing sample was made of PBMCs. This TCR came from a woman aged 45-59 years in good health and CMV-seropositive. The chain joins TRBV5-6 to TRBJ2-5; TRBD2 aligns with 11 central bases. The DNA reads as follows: TGTGCCAGCAGCCCGGGACTAGCGGAAGAGACCCAGTACTTC. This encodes CASSPGLAEETQYF.